This T cell receptor (beta chain) was obtained from a study of pediatric ulcerative colitis. General study findings and limits: A couple of rectal CDR3 clonotypes occurred in all ulcerative colitis patients.

In its sample, this clone was seen a few times. The antigen is undetermined. Sequencing was at survey level. TCRdb's table, derived via immunoSEQ multiplex PCR, lists solely in-frame clones and lacks some. This repertoire shows 35,000 to 45,000 clones, over 80% found once; its top ten account for 20% to 25%. This CDR3 has 12 residues. Germline V CDR1 and CDR2: SEHNR, FQNEAQ (reference sequence). Trimming took off 4 bases at V and 4 bases at J, with 8 bases between the two ends. The V call is TRBV7-9, the J call TRBJ2-7; D unclear. This sequence was found in a girl aged 10-17 years with moderate ulcerative colitis. The sequencing sample was made of blood. As DNA, the CDR3 is TGTGCCAGCAGCTCTGACATATACGAGCAGTACTTC. This codes for CASSSDIYEQYF.